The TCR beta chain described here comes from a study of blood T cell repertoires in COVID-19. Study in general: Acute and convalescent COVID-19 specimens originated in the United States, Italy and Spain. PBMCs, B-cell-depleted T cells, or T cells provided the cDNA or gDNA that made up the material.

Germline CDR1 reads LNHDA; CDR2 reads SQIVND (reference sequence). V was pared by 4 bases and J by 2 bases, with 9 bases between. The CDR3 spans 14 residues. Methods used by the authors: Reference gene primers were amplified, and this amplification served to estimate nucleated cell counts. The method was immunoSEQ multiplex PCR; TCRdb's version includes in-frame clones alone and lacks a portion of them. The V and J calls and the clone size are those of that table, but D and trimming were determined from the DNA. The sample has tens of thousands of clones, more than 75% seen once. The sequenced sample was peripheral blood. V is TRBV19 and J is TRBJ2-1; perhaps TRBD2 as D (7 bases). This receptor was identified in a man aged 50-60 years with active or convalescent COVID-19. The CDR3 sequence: CASSTGGPYNEQFF. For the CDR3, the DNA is TGTGCCAGTAGTACCGGGGGGCCCTACAATGAGCAGTTCTTC.